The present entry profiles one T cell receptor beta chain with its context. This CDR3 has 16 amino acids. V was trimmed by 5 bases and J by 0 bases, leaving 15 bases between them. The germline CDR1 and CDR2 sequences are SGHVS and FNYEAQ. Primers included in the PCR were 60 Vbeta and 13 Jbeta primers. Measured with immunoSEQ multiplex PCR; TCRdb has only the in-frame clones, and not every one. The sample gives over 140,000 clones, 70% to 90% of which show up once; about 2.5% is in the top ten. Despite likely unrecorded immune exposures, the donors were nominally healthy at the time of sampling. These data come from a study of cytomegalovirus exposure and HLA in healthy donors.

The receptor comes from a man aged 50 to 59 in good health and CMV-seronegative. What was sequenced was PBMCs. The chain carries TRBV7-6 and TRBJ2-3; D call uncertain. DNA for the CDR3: TGTGCCAGCAGCCATACGGCCAGGAAAAGCACAGATACGCAGTATTTT. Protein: CASSHTARKSTDTQYF.